One and the same sample provided the 29 T cell receptor beta chains below, sequenced in a study of T cell responses to AZD1222 COVID-19 vaccine (dated by TCRdb to the early 2020s). Read against the paper, the sample's time point label means: baseline before first vaccination. The protocol used for the library was the immunoSEQ multiplex PCR assay. The clones in this table, taken by TCRdb from immuneACCESS, are in-frame only. Not every clone is retained; where verified, under half of the shortfall comes from an unresolved V gene, and the cause of the rest is unknown. The sample includes 150,000 to 200,000 clones, with 85% to 95% observed a single time. The ten largest make up 2% to 3% of the sample. Sequencing used peripheral blood, obtained on day 0 of AZD1222 vaccination. Source of these receptors: an adult in good health.

The chain employs TRBV3-1 (or the pseudogene TRBV3-2) and TRBJ2-7; 9 bases match TRBD2. CDR1 and CDR2 (germline): LGHDT, YNNKEL (reference sequence). Trimming took 0 bases from V and 0 from J; bases not matched to a gene: 3. CDR3 length: 16 residues. CDR3: CASSQDLAGVSYEQYF. The CDR3 DNA follows: TGTGCCAGCAGCCAAGATTTAGCGGGAGTCTCCTACGAGCAGTACTTC.

This chain connects TRBV2 to TRBJ2-1, with D unclear. Trimming stripped 1 base from V and 9 bases from J, with 16 bases between. The germline V gene has CDR1 SNHLY and CDR2 FYNNEI. The CDR3 runs to 15 residues. CDR3 in amino acids: CASSEEGPQLGEQFF. CDR3 DNA sequence: TGTGCCAGCAGTGAAGAAGGGCCACAGTTGGGTGAGCAGTTCTTC.

The CDR3 reads CATSQASQTSGRSPNYEQYF. CDR3 nucleotides: TGTGCCACCAGTCAAGCCTCTCAGACTAGCGGGAGAAGCCCTAACTACGAGCAGTACTTC. V usage is TRBV24-1 and J usage is TRBJ2-7; 12 nucleotides agree with TRBD2. Germline CDR1 reads KGHDR; CDR2 reads SFDVKD. V lost 6 bases to trimming and J lost 3 bases; unmatched junction nucleotides: 20. The CDR3 sequence is 20 residues long.

Details on this clone: The same CDR3 is also encoded by other DNA sequences in this sample. This chain uses TRBV5-1 with TRBJ1-1; D remains unclear. The length of the CDR3 is 13 residues. V shed 2 bases and J shed 1 base, with 6 bases lying between them. Germline loops: CDR1 SGHRS, CDR2 YFSETQ. CDR3 sequence (DNA): TGCGCCAGCAGCTTAACCCAGAACACTGAAGCTTTCTTT. Its protein is CASSLTQNTEAFF.

This chain links TRBV24-1 with TRBJ1-2; TRBD1 might be the D (5 bases). This CDR3 spans 14 amino acids. From germline, CDR1 is KGHDR and CDR2 SFDVKD. Trimming pared 4 bases from V and 5 bases from J, leaving 13 bases between. CDR3 sequence: CATSEPGFSYGYTF. DNA of the CDR3: TGTGCCACCAGTGAGCCAGGGTTTTCTTATGGCTACACCTTC.

The chain links TRBV6-5 to TRBJ1-1; perhaps TRBD1 as D (6 bases). The germline V gene encodes CDR1 MNHEY and CDR2 SVGAGI. CDR3 length: 14 amino acids. Deletions cut 5 bases from V and 4 bases from J, with 14 bases between. CDR3 DNA: TGTGCCAGCAGTCTACAACAGGGTTTCACTGAAGCTTTCTTT. This codes for CASSLQQGFTEAFF.

This clone appeared once. The J gene is TRBJ1-2, the V gene TRBV6-6; 8 bases match TRBD1. J gave up 2 bases and V 11 bases, and 16 bases lay outside the gene matches. This CDR3 is built from 16 residues. Germline V gives CDR1 MNHNY, CDR2 SVGAGI (reference sequence). The CDR3 loop reads CAAGSESGGPNYGYTF. The CDR3 nucleotides read TGTGCCGCTGGGTCAGAATCAGGGGGCCCAAACTATGGCTACACCTTC.

The J gene is TRBJ2-7, the V gene TRBV7-9; possibly TRBD2 for D (6 bases). V was clipped by 2 bases and J by 7 bases, with 12 bases between them. The CDR3 is 13 residues long. In germline, CDR1 is SEHNR, CDR2 FQNEAQ (reference sequence). The CDR3 DNA reads as TGTGCCAGCAGCTTAATCGGGGCGGGGGAGCAGTACTTC. Encoded protein: CASSLIGAGEQYF.

The chain combines TRBV7-7 with TRBJ2-2; TRBD1 agrees at 10 bases. V lost 5 bases, J lost 7 bases, and 7 bases stayed unmatched. Germline CDR1 is SSHAT and CDR2 is FNYEAQ (reference sequence). The CDR3 length is 15 residues. CDR3 sequence: CASSLGTGVGGELFF. CDR3 sequence (DNA): TGTGCCAGCAGCCTCGGGACAGGGGTAGGCGGGGAGCTGTTTTTT. Full variable domain (rest looked up from reference TRBV7-7 and TRBJ2-2): GAGVSQSPRYKVTKRGQDVTLRCDPISSHATLYWYQQALGQGPEFLTYFNYEAQPDKSGLPSDRFSAERPEGSISTLTIQRTEQRDSAMYRCASSLGTGVGGELFFGEGSRLTVL.

A note on this clone: The sample carries other DNA sequences with the same CDR3. This chain connects TRBV2 to TRBJ1-3, with D hard to call. In germline, CDR1 is SNHLY, CDR2 FYNNEI. This CDR3 spans 14 amino acids. Trimming removed 0 bases at V and 2 bases at J, with 5 bases between. DNA for the CDR3: TGTGCCAGCAGTGAAGCGTCAGCTGGAAACACCATATATTTT. This encodes CASSEASAGNTIYF.

The V and J genes are TRBV18 and TRBJ2-3, with 13 nucleotides matching TRBD2. The CDR3 runs 18 residues. The junction had 9 bases not matched to a gene; V was cut back by 6 bases and J by 0 bases. Germline V CDR1 and CDR2: KGHSH, LQKENI. The CDR3: CASSPLPGLAGSTDTQYF. CDR3 coding DNA: TGTGCCAGCTCCCCCCTGCCGGGACTAGCGGGAAGCACAGATACGCAGTATTTT.

The rearrangement uses TRBV10-2 and TRBJ2-5; 8 positions agree with TRBD2. The CDR3 consists of 14 residues. Per germline, CDR1 WSHSY and CDR2 SAAADI. Trimming removed 3 bases from V and 4 bases from J; junction bases left unmatched: 4. CDR3 amino acids: CASSEAGVSETQYF. The CDR3, as DNA: TGCGCCAGCAGTGAAGCGGGAGTCTCAGAGACCCAGTACTTC.

This chain uses TRBV7-9 with TRBJ2-5; D is uncertain. The CDR3 is 12 residues long. Trimming stripped 5 bases from V and 5 bases from J, with 9 bases between. The germline CDR1 and CDR2 sequences are SEHNR and FQNEAQ (reference sequence). The CDR3 here is CASSTVGETQYF. CDR3 nucleotides: TGTGCCAGCAGCACGGTGGGGGAGACCCAGTACTTC.

This clone was counted a single time. Other DNA sequences of this sample code for an identical CDR3. This chain joins TRBV5-1 and TRBJ1-4; D remains ambiguous. The CDR3 extends over 12 amino acids. Germline CDR1 is SGHRS and CDR2 is YFSETQ. Trimming pared 0 bases from V and 8 bases from J, leaving 5 bases between. CDR3 loop: CASSLAGEKLFF. DNA for the CDR3: TGCGCCAGCAGCTTGGCCGGCGAAAAACTGTTTTTT.

This chain links TRBV5-4 with TRBJ2-7; maybe TRBD2 (7 bases). The V gene lost 2 bases and the J gene lost 5 bases, with 11 bases spanning the gap. Germline V gives CDR1 SGHNT, CDR2 YYREEE (reference sequence). The CDR3 spans 13 residues. The CDR3 DNA is TGTGCCAGCAGCTTTGGGGGGGGCAACGAGCAGTACTTC. Translating it yields CASSFGGGNEQYF.

The chain links TRBV5-1 to TRBJ1-1; no clear D. Looked up from germline, CDR1 is SGHRS and CDR2 is YFSETQ. V was cut by 5 bases and J by 3 bases, with 8 bases left in between. The CDR3 is 12 amino acids. Here the CDR3 DNA reads TGCGCCAGCAGAGGCCGGGACACTGAAGCTTTCTTT. Translation: CASRGRDTEAFF.

V and J are TRBV11-2 and TRBJ2-1; D is uncertain. The CDR3 length is 14 residues. The germline V and J ends were trimmed by 5 bases and 0 bases, with 8 bases remaining between them. Germline CDR1 and CDR2: SGHAT and FQNNGV. For the CDR3, the DNA is TGTGCCAGCAGCCTGCCTAGCTCCTACAATGAGCAGTTCTTC. Its protein product is CASSLPSSYNEQFF.

This clone appeared a single time. The genes are TRBV5-1 and TRBJ2-1; TRBD2 matches at 7 bases. Germline lookup yields CDR1 SGHRS and CDR2 YFSETQ. The CDR3 is 13 residues long. The junction had 4 bases not matched to a gene; V was cut back by 4 bases and J by 6 bases. The CDR3 bases are TGCGCCAGCAGCACCGGGACTACCAATGAGCAGTTCTTC. Translated, it gives CASSTGTTNEQFF.

This chain connects TRBV10-2 to TRBJ1-1, with D perhaps matching TRBD1 (5 bases). The CDR3 runs to 14 residues. V lost 0 bases and J 4 bases, leaving 9 bases between the germline ends. In germline, CDR1 is WSHSY, CDR2 SAAADI. The CDR3 is CASSESGVGTEAFF. CDR3 sequence (DNA): TGCGCCAGCAGTGAGTCAGGGGTAGGCACTGAAGCTTTCTTT.

A single count supports this clone. This chain links TRBV11-2 with TRBJ2-3; D assignment may be TRBD1 or TRBD2 (6 bases each). Trimming cost V 2 bases and J 6 bases, with 15 bases left between them. The CDR3 has 15 residues. In germline, CDR1 is SGHAT, CDR2 FQNNGV. As DNA, the CDR3 is TGTGCCAGCAGCTTATACATCGGGGGCGCGGATACGCAGTATTTT. Protein product: CASSLYIGGADTQYF. Using reference TRBV11-2 and TRBJ2-3 for the parts outside the CDR3, the full variable domain is EAGVAQSPRYKIIEKRQSVAFWCNPISGHATLYWYQQILGQGPKLLIQFQNNGVVDDSQLPKDRFSAERLKGVDSTLKIQPAKLEDSAVYLCASSLYIGGADTQYFGPGTRLTVL.

This chain connects TRBV3-1 (or the pseudogene TRBV3-2) to TRBJ1-1; tentative D call: TRBD1 (5 bases). V was clipped by 0 bases and J by 3 bases, with 14 bases between them. Looked up from germline, CDR1 is LGHDT and CDR2 is YNNKEL (reference sequence). The CDR3 totals 16 residues. The CDR3 region has the DNA TGTGCCAGCAGCCAAGAGGGGTGGGACTCCTACACTGAAGCTTTCTTT. Translation: CASSQEGWDSYTEAFF.

The chain carries TRBV7-9 and TRBJ1-1; D is undetermined. Trimming stripped 6 bases from V and 1 base from J, with 9 bases between. The length of the CDR3 is 13 residues. CDR1 SEHNR and CDR2 FQNEAQ come from the germline V gene (reference sequence). The DNA for the CDR3 is TGTGCCAGCAGTTTTACGCAGAACACTGAAGCTTTCTTT. It translates to CASSFTQNTEAFF.

The rearrangement uses TRBV6-5 and TRBJ1-3, with D hard to call. This CDR3 is built from 14 residues. CDR1 MNHEY and CDR2 SVGAGI come from the germline V gene. V was cut by 6 bases and J by 2 bases, with 11 bases left in between. CDR3 DNA: TGTGCCAGCAGGGTGGATGAGACTGGAAACACCATATATTTT. It encodes CASRVDETGNTIYF.

The V call is TRBV10-1, the J call TRBJ2-3; TRBD2 agrees at 10 bases. The germline V gene has CDR1 WNHNN and CDR2 SYGVQD (reference sequence). J was trimmed by 2 bases and V by 5 bases; bases with no gene match: 7. The CDR3 runs 16 residues. CDR3 sequence: CASSSASGGPTDTQYF. The CDR3 region has the DNA TGCGCCAGCAGTTCTGCTAGCGGGGGCCCCACAGATACGCAGTATTTT.

The chain employs TRBV4-1 and TRBJ1-1; D is perhaps TRBD1 (5 bases). V was shortened by 1 base and J by 8 bases, with 8 bases between the two germline ends. The CDR3 is 12 amino acids. Germline V gene lookup returns CDR1 MGHRA and CDR2 YSYEKL. The CDR3 here is CASSQVGQEAFF. CDR3 bases: TGCGCCAGCAGCCAAGTGGGGCAGGAAGCTTTCTTT.

The rearrangement links TRBV30 to TRBJ1-5; D remains ambiguous. Germline CDR1 is GTSNPN and CDR2 is SVGIG (reference sequence). The CDR3 runs to 13 residues. V was trimmed by 2 bases and J by 4 bases, leaving 9 bases between them. This chain's CDR3 is CAWSLTENQPQHF. CDR3 DNA: TGTGCCTGGAGTTTAACGGAGAATCAGCCCCAGCATTTT.

The gene calls are TRBV10-2 and TRBJ1-5; 10 positions agree with TRBD1. The CDR3 is made up of 16 amino acids. Per the germline V gene, CDR1 is WSHSY and CDR2 is SAAADI. J was trimmed by 6 bases and V by 3 bases; bases with no gene match: 8. The CDR3 here is CASSEPDRGHGQPQHF. In DNA, the CDR3 is TGCGCCAGCAGTGAACCCGACAGGGGGCATGGTCAGCCCCAGCATTTT.

The table lists this clone with a count of one. The V gene is TRBV5-4, the J gene TRBJ2-1; 9 bases fit TRBD2. The germline gives CDR1 SGHNT, CDR2 YYREEE (reference sequence). The V gene end was trimmed by 7 bases and the J gene end by 4 bases; junction bases not matched to a gene: 6. The length of the CDR3 is 14 residues. This CDR3 is CASRREGNYNEQFF. The CDR3 nucleotides read TGTGCCAGCCGGCGGGAGGGCAATTACAATGAGCAGTTCTTC.

This chain connects TRBV10-3 to TRBJ2-7, with unresolved D. Germline V CDR1 and CDR2: ENHRY, SYGVKD. CDR3 length equals 13 residues. The V and J ends lost 3 bases and 1 base respectively, with 7 bases between them. The DNA for the CDR3 is TGTGCCATCAGTGAAAACGGGTCCTACGAGCAGTACTTC. Translated, it gives CAISENGSYEQYF.